This TCR beta chain originates from a study of blood T cell repertoires in COVID-19. Study at large: From T cells, B-cell-depleted T cells, or PBMCs came the material, which was cDNA or gDNA.

Those who participated ranged in age from about 18 to 89 years and resided in 24 US areas. Cohort 3 recovered donors had two negative PCRs, clearance, or symptom resolution. Measured with immunoSEQ multiplex PCR; TCRdb has only the in-frame clones, and not every one. The sample yields about 130,000 clones, about four fifths seen once. Sequencing was carried out using PBMCs or T cells enriched from blood (not recorded which). This clonotype was obtained from a man in his fifties or sixties who had recovered from COVID-19.

CDR3 nucleotides: TGCGCCAGCAGCTTGACGGTAGCGGGGGGGTTGTATGAGCAGTTCTTC. As protein: CASSLTVAGGLYEQFF. V usage is TRBV5-1 and J usage is TRBJ2-1; 11 bases line up with TRBD2. Trimming removed 1 base from V and 8 bases from J; junction bases left unmatched: 8. The CDR3 extends over 16 amino acids. Germline values: CDR1 SGHRS, CDR2 YFSETQ. The entire variable domain, with the rest obtained from reference TRBV5-1 and TRBJ2-1, is as follows: KAGVTQTPRYLIKTRGQQVTLSCSPISGHRSVSWYQQTPGQGLQFLFEYFSETQRNKGNFPGRFSGRQFSNSRSEMNVSTLELGDSALYLCASSLTVAGGLYEQFFGPGTRLTVL.